The T cell receptor (beta chain) described here comes from a study of T cell repertoires in cytomegalovirus infection. Each CDR3 protein gets one entry after TCRdb re-called the reads with MiXCR. The data show 250,000 to 300,000 distinct CDR3 sequences, roughly 9% seen once. This TCR came from a human donor in good health (CMV status not recorded). Some clones in this sample may be carry-over from other donors' samples. Specimen: PBMCs.

The CDR3 nucleotides read TGCAGTGCTTCAACAGGGGGCACCCACAATCAGCCCCAGCATTTT. It encodes CSASTGGTHNQPQHF. The chain has TRBV20-1 and TRBJ1-5, with 9 bases aligning to TRBD1. The V segment lost 5 bases and the J segment 3 bases; nucleotides outside the gene matches: 8. Germline CDR1 reads DFQATT; CDR2 reads SNEGSKA (reference sequence). The CDR3 is 15 amino acids.